This T cell receptor (beta chain) comes out of a study of blood T cells in healthy people across ages. Broader study findings: The percentage of naive T cells correlated strongly with TCR beta diversity.

This clonotype has more than one count but fewer than ten. The antigen is undetermined. Each donor gave about 9.3 milliliters of peripheral blood. Isolation per sample recovered at least 7 million PBMCs. This CDR3 region has 15 residues. The V end was cut by 5 bases, the J end by 0 bases, with 11 bases between. Germline assignment: CDR1 MDHEN and CDR2 SYDVKM. A sample-barcoded 5' primer and a J-beta primer mix were used in a second PCR of roughly 6 to 11 cycles. MiXCR was run by TCRdb on the 5' RACE reads, yielding one entry per CDR3 protein. The sample carries more than 500,000 distinct CDR3 sequences, over 25% recorded once. The same sample was also studied in work on T cells of mothers and their children. That paper notes: Amplification in the second PCR used the M1S primer, which added sample barcodes and 2-4 random nucleotides.

This chain joins TRBV28 and TRBJ2-4; D not resolved. The sequenced material came from blood. The sequence was collected from a boy aged 2 to 10 in good health. DNA of the CDR3: TGTGCCAGCAGTGGTCTGTACCTAGCCAAAAACATTCAGTACTTC. Its translation: CASSGLYLAKNIQYF.